Each of the 29 T cell receptor beta chains below was sequenced from the same sample in a study of Graves' ophthalmopathy and Graves' hyperthyroidism. RNA transcripts yielded amplified TCR beta CDR3 regions. A first-round RT-PCR used HTBI primers, followed by a second-round multiplex PCR. A single record per CDR3 protein comes from TCRdb applying MiXCR to the multiplex PCR reads. This sample has about 480,000 distinct CDR3 sequences, with 13% to 15% found just once. The sequencing input was blood. The receptors shown here come from a woman between 25 and 40 years old with Graves' ophthalmopathy.

This clonotype showed up many times. V usage is TRBV10-3 and J usage is TRBJ2-5; D perhaps matches TRBD1 (5 bases). V lost 3 bases to trimming and J lost 3 bases, with 17 bases between them. The CDR3 runs 16 residues. Germline lookup yields CDR1 ENHRY and CDR2 SYGVKD. CDR3 loop: CAISEAKTGREETQYF. The CDR3 coding sequence is TGTGCCATCAGTGAAGCCAAGACGGGCAGGGAAGAGACCCAGTACTTC.

The V call is TRBV30, the J call TRBJ1-6; D possibly corresponds to TRBD1 (5 bases). V was trimmed by 0 bases and J by 7 bases, leaving 13 bases between them. The germline V gene has CDR1 GTSNPN and CDR2 SVGIG (reference sequence). CDR3 length equals 15 residues. CDR3 region: CAWSVPRVGNSPLHF. CDR3 nucleotides: TGTGCCTGGAGTGTCCCCAGGGTTGGAAATTCACCCCTCCACTTT.

This clonotype was seen many times. The chain has TRBV6-5 and TRBJ2-7; D might be TRBD1 or TRBD2, each matching 6 bases. V lost 0 bases, J lost 1 base, and 7 bases lay in between. Per germline, CDR1 MNHEY and CDR2 SVGAGI. CDR3 length: 14 amino acids. Here the CDR3 reads CASSYSGGSYEQYF. The CDR3 coding sequence is TGTGCCAGCAGTTACTCAGGGGGGTCCTACGAGCAGTACTTC.

This clonotype occurred many times. This chain uses TRBV27 with TRBJ2-7; D not resolved. Looked up from germline, CDR1 is MNHEY and CDR2 is SMNVEV (reference sequence). This CDR3 has 14 residues. The V gene lost 0 bases and the J gene lost 7 bases, with 13 bases spanning the gap. For the CDR3, the DNA is TGTGCCAGCAGTTTATCGCCTATGACGGATGAGCAGTACTTC. Amino acids: CASSLSPMTDEQYF.

At least ten counts were recorded for this clonotype. The CDR3 sequence: CASSSSQRSSYEQYF. CDR3 in DNA: TGTGCCAGTAGTTCCTCACAGAGGAGCTCCTACGAGCAGTACTTC. The gene calls are TRBV19 and TRBJ2-7, with no clear D. CDR3 size: 15 residues. Trimming left V 5 bases short and J 0 bases short, with 14 bases between. CDR1 is LNHDA, CDR2 SQIVND, per germline (reference sequence).

The chain links TRBV27 to TRBJ1-6; 8 nucleotides agree with TRBD1. The V gene's germline CDR1 is MNHEY and CDR2 SMNVEV (reference sequence). The CDR3 is 17 residues long. V shed 4 bases and J 0 bases; nucleotides not matched to a gene: 5. The DNA of the CDR3 is TGTGCCAGCAGTTCGACAGGGGCCAGCTCCTATAATTCACCCCTCCACTTT. Its translation is CASSSTGASSYNSPLHF.

This clonotype was recorded at least ten times. This sequence joins TRBV28 and TRBJ1-1, with a possible D match to TRBD1 (6 bases). The CDR3 consists of 15 residues. V was clipped by 6 bases and J by 0 bases, with 14 bases between them. CDR1 is MDHEN and CDR2 is SYDVKM in the germline V gene. This chain's CDR3 is CASRSHGQMNTEAFF. The CDR3 region has the DNA TGTGCCAGCAGGTCCCACGGACAGATGAACACTGAAGCTTTCTTT.

This clonotype occurred many times. J is TRBJ1-5 and V is TRBV12-3 or TRBV12-4, with TRBD1 as a possible D gene (6 bases). The ends were cut back, 5 bases at V and 7 bases at J, with 15 bases in the middle. The CDR3 is 14 residues long. This CDR3 reads CASSGTGGSQPQHF. In DNA form, the CDR3 reads TGTGCCAGCAGTGGGACGGGGGGCTCACAGCCCCAGCATTTT.

This clonotype was detected ten times or more. The rearrangement links TRBV11-3 to TRBJ2-5; D might be TRBD1 or TRBD2, each matching 6 bases. The CDR3 covers 16 residues. Trimming removed 5 bases at V and 0 bases at J, with 16 bases between. Germline values: CDR1 SGHNT, CDR2 YENEEA. CDR3 region: CASSPRGLRYQETQYF. The CDR3 bases are TGTGCCAGCAGCCCCCGGGGGCTCCGATACCAAGAGACCCAGTACTTC. Filled out from reference TRBV11-3 and TRBJ2-5, the complete variable domain reads EAGVVQSPRYKIIEKKQPVAFWCNPISGHNTLYWYLQNLGQGPELLIRYENEEAVDDSQLPKDRFSAERLKGVDSTLKIQPAELGDSAVYLCASSPRGLRYQETQYFGPGTRLLVL.

This clonotype was recorded many times. The V gene is TRBV7-2, the J gene TRBJ1-1; the D gene is possibly TRBD1 (6 bases). The germline V gene encodes CDR1 SGHTA and CDR2 FQGNSA. V lost 1 base and J lost 5, with 14 bases in between. The CDR3 consists of 15 residues. The CDR3 is CASSLVPQGRTEAFF. The CDR3 nucleotides are TGTGCCAGCAGCTTAGTCCCGCAGGGGCGGACTGAAGCTTTCTTT.

This clonotype was observed a few times. V usage is TRBV28 and J usage is TRBJ1-2, with 9 nucleotides matching TRBD1. This CDR3 has 15 amino acids. After removal of 7 bases from V and 7 bases from J, the junction contained 13 bases not matched to a gene. CDR1 is MDHEN, CDR2 SYDVKM, per germline. In DNA, the CDR3 is TGTGCCAGCAAACCGGGACAGGGAGGAGGAGGTGGCTACACCTTC. Its protein product is CASKPGQGGGGGYTF.

The sample holds many counts of this clonotype. The chain recombines TRBV6-1 with TRBJ1-6; the D is unclear. The V and J ends lost 6 bases and 1 base respectively, with 7 bases between them. The CDR3 runs 14 residues. Germline V CDR1 and CDR2: MNHNS, SASEGT. CDR3 coding DNA: TGTGCCAGCAGCCGCCTATCCTATAATTCACCCCTCCACTTT. Translated: CASSRLSYNSPLHF.

In its sample, this clonotype was seen many times. The gene calls are TRBV6-1 and TRBJ2-5; 10 bases map to TRBD2. Germline CDR1 reads MNHNS; CDR2 reads SASEGT. V shed 0 bases and J 3 bases; nucleotides not matched to a gene: 4. The CDR3 is made up of 16 amino acids. In nucleotides, the CDR3 is TGTGCCAGCAGTGAAGCGATCCTAGCGGGGGAAGAGACCCAGTACTTC. This encodes CASSEAILAGEETQYF.

This chain uses TRBV6-1 with TRBJ1-1, with 7 bases fitting TRBD1. The CDR3 is 13 amino acids. Trimming removed 6 bases from V and 7 bases from J; junction bases left unmatched: 8. CDR1 is MNHNS, CDR2 SASEGT, per germline. DNA for the CDR3: TGTGCCAGCAGAATCAGGGACAGTCGTGAAGCTTTCTTT. Amino acids: CASRIRDSREAFF.

This clonotype was counted at least ten times. This chain connects TRBV12-5 to TRBJ2-5; 16 nucleotides match TRBD2. V dropped 10 bases and J dropped 5; count of bases not matched to a gene: 10. This CDR3 has 16 amino acids. The V gene's germline CDR1 is LGHNT and CDR2 FRNRAP. This CDR3 is CATLSGTSGGEETQYF. CDR3 DNA sequence: TGTGCTACCCTGTCCGGGACTAGCGGGGGGGAGGAGACCCAGTACTTC.

This clonotype was detected ten times or more. CDR3 protein: CASSKKTPVASPNTEAFF. CDR3 DNA: TGTGCCAGCTCAAAAAAGACTCCGGTAGCCAGTCCGAACACTGAAGCTTTCTTT. This chain links TRBV6-4 with TRBJ1-1; D is ambiguous. This CDR3 comprises 18 residues. CDR1 and CDR2 from the germline V gene are MRHNA and SNTAGT. Trimming removed 8 bases from V and 1 base from J, with 26 bases in between.

This clonotype occurred many times. J is TRBJ2-2 and V is TRBV6-5; D ambiguous. CDR3 length: 15 residues. The germline V gene has CDR1 MNHEY and CDR2 SVGAGI. With 0 bases removed from V and 4 bases from J, the gap between germline ends came to 9 bases. The CDR3 coding sequence is TGTGCCAGCAGTTACTCTTTCGGGTTCACCGGGGAGCTGTTTTTT. Its protein product is CASSYSFGFTGELFF.

Notes on this clonotype: Being one base from a much bigger clone, this may be a read error. The chain couples TRBV7-9 to TRBJ2-7, with unresolved D. Trimming removed 2 bases from V and 3 bases from J, with 11 bases in between. This CDR3 spans 14 amino acids. Germline V gene lookup returns CDR1 SEHNR and CDR2 FQNEAQ (reference sequence). Written as DNA, the CDR3 is TGTGCCAGCAGCTTATTTATAGGCAACTACGAGCAGTACTTC. It specifies CASSLFIGNYEQYF.

This clonotype was recorded many times. The genes are TRBV4-1 and TRBJ2-7; D is unclear. Germline assignment: CDR1 MGHRA and CDR2 YSYEKL. Between the trimmed V and J ends, which lost 0 bases and 2 bases, there was a span of 14 bases. This CDR3 region has 16 residues. The CDR3: CASSQDYNALTYEQYF. The CDR3 DNA reads TGCGCCAGCAGCCAAGATTATAACGCGTTAACCTACGAGCAGTACTTC.

The CDR3 spells CASSPYQGDGYEQYF. As DNA, the CDR3 is TGTGCCAGCAGCCCGTACCAGGGGGATGGATACGAGCAGTACTTC. The chain couples TRBV28 to TRBJ2-7; TRBD1 matches at 7 bases. Trimming cost V 6 bases and J 4 bases; bases outside gene matches: 12. This CDR3 region has 15 residues. Germline assignment: CDR1 MDHEN and CDR2 SYDVKM.

This clonotype is classed as medium-sized. This rearrangement joins TRBV6-6 to TRBJ2-5, with 10 positions matching TRBD2. V shed 6 bases and J 2 bases; nucleotides not matched to a gene: 6. The germline gives CDR1 MNHNY, CDR2 SVGAGI (reference sequence). The CDR3 covers 15 residues. CDR3 nucleotides: TGTGCCAGCAGGAGGACTAGCGGACCACAAGAGACCCAGTACTTC. Amino acids: CASRRTSGPQETQYF.

In this sample, this clonotype turned up many times. V and J are TRBV9 and TRBJ1-6; no reliable D call. V lost 0 bases, J lost 0 bases, and 4 bases lay in between. This CDR3 comprises 15 residues. In germline, CDR1 is SGDLS, CDR2 YYNGEE. CDR3 protein: CASSVDGSYNSPLHF. CDR3 nucleotides: TGTGCCAGCAGCGTAGATGGCTCCTATAATTCACCCCTCCACTTT.

The chain employs TRBV5-1 and TRBJ2-5, with D possibly being TRBD1 (5 bases). CDR1 SGHRS and CDR2 YFSETQ come from the germline V gene. Trimming stripped 0 bases from V and 0 bases from J, with 9 bases between. This CDR3 has 15 amino acids. The CDR3: CASSLGTLYQETQYF. CDR3 bases: TGCGCCAGCAGCTTGGGGACATTATACCAAGAGACCCAGTACTTC.

This clonotype was counted at least ten times. The chain couples TRBV28 to TRBJ1-1, with D possibly TRBD1 on 5 matching bases. Germline V gives CDR1 MDHEN, CDR2 SYDVKM. The CDR3 covers 12 residues. V lost 8 bases to trimming and J lost 11 bases, with 18 bases between them. CDR3 loop: CASAYDSTVAFF. The CDR3 nucleotides are TGTGCCAGCGCGTATGACAGCACTGTTGCTTTCTTT.

This clonotype was counted many times. The chain has TRBV6-5 and TRBJ2-7, with 7 bases aligning to TRBD1. CDR1 and CDR2 from the germline V gene are MNHEY and SVGAGI. The CDR3 sequence is 15 residues long. V trimming: 2 bases; J trimming: 1 base; junction bases outside the gene matches: 5. CDR3 protein: CASSYRGQRSYEQYF. CDR3 coding DNA: TGTGCCAGCAGTTACAGGGGACAGAGGTCCTACGAGCAGTACTTC.

This clonotype was picked up many times. V and J are TRBV6-1 and TRBJ2-5; D might be TRBD2 (6 bases). Germline CDR1 is MNHNS and CDR2 is SASEGT. V was shortened by 4 bases and J by 5 bases, with 11 bases between the two germline ends. The CDR3 totals 13 residues. The CDR3 loop reads CASSGEELETQYF. The CDR3 DNA reads as TGTGCCAGCAGTGGGGAGGAGTTGGAGACCCAGTACTTC.

V usage is TRBV29-1 and J usage is TRBJ2-2; D is possibly TRBD1 or TRBD2 (5 bases each). The CDR3 is made up of 15 amino acids. The ends were cut back, 4 bases at V and 0 bases at J, with 12 bases in the middle. In germline, CDR1 is SQVTM, CDR2 ANQGSEA. This CDR3 reads CSVVLGESNTGELFF. The CDR3 nucleotides are TGCAGCGTTGTTTTGGGGGAGTCGAACACCGGGGAGCTGTTTTTT.

This clonotype showed up many times. This sequence joins TRBV19 and TRBJ1-5; maybe TRBD1 (5 bases). Between the trimmed V and J ends, which lost 8 bases and 4 bases, there was a span of 18 bases. Germline V lookup: CDR1 LNHDA, CDR2 SQIVND (reference sequence). This CDR3 spans 15 amino acids. DNA of the CDR3: TGTGCCAGTCCTAAGTATGGGGCAGAGAATCAGCCCCAGCATTTT. Its translation: CASPKYGAENQPQHF. Variable domain in full (rest from reference TRBV19 and TRBJ1-5): DGGITQSPKYLFRKEGQNVTLSCEQNLNHDAMYWYRQDPGQGLRLIYYSQIVNDFQKGDIAEGYSVSREKKESFPLTVTSAQKNPTAFYLCASPKYGAENQPQHFGDGTRLSIL.

This clonotype was observed many times. J is TRBJ1-2 and V is TRBV12-3 or TRBV12-4, with a weak D call TRBD1 (6 bases). V was cut by 5 bases and J by 6 bases, with 10 bases left in between. The CDR3 length is 12 residues. The CDR3 bases are TGTGCCAGCAGTCCACAGGGAGATGGCTACACCTTC. Translated: CASSPQGDGYTF.